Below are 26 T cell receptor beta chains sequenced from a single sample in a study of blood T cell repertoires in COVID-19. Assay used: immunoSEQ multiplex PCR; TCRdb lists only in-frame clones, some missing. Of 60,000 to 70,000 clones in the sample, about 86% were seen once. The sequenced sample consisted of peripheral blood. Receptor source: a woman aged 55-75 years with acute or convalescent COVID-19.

CDR3: CASSLDRGGSGYTF. The CDR3 DNA is TGTGCCAGCAGCTTAGACAGGGGCGGGAGCGGCTACACCTTC. The chain carries TRBV7-3 and TRBJ1-2, with 8 bases aligning to TRBD1. Germline CDR1 SGHTA, CDR2 FQGTGA. V gave up 2 bases and J gave up 8 bases; unmatched junction bases: 7. The CDR3 runs to 14 residues.

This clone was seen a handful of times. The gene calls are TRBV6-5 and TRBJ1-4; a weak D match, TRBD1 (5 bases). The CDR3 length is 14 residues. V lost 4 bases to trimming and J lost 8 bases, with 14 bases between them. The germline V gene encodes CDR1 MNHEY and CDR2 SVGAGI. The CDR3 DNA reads TGTGCCAGCAGTTGGGGCCTCGGACGGGAAAAACTGTTTTTT. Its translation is CASSWGLGREKLFF.

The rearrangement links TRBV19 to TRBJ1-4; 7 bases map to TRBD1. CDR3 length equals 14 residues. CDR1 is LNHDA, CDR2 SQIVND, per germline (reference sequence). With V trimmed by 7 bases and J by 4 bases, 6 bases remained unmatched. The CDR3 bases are TGTGCCAGTACTACGACAGGGCTTAATGAAAAACTGTTTTTT. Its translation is CASTTTGLNEKLFF.

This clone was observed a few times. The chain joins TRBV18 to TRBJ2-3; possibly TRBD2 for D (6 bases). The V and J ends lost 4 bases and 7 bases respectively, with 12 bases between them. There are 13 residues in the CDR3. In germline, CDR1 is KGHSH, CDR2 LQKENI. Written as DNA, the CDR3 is TGTGCCAGCTCACTCGGGGGAGGAAATACGCAGTATTTT. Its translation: CASSLGGGNTQYF.

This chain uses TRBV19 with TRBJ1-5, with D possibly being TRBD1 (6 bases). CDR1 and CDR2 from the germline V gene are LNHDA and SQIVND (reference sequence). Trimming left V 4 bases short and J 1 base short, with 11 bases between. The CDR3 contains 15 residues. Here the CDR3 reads CASSRGGASNQPQHF. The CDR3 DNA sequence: TGTGCCAGTAGTAGGGGGGGGGCGAGCAATCAGCCCCAGCATTTT.

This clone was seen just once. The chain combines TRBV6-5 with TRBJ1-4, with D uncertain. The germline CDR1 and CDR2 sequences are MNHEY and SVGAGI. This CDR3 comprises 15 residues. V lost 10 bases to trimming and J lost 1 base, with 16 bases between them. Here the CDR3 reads CATQPGVVTNEKLFF. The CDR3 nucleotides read TGTGCCACTCAACCCGGGGTAGTAACTAATGAAAAACTGTTTTTT.

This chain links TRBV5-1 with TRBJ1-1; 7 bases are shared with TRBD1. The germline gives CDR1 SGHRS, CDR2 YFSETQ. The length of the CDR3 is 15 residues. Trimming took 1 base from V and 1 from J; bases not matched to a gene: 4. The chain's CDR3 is CASSLLGGRNTEAFF. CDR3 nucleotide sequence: TGCGCCAGCAGCTTGCTAGGGGGCAGGAACACTGAAGCTTTCTTT. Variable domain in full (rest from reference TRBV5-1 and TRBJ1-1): KAGVTQTPRYLIKTRGQQVTLSCSPISGHRSVSWYQQTPGQGLQFLFEYFSETQRNKGNFPGRFSGRQFSNSRSEMNVSTLELGDSALYLCASSLLGGRNTEAFFGQGTRLTVV.

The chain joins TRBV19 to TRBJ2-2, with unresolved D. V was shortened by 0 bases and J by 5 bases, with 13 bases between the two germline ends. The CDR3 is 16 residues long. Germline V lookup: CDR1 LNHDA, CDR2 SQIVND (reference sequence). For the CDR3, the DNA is TGTGCCAGTAGTATAGATCCTGACTCAGTAACCGGGGAGCTGTTTTTT. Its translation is CASSIDPDSVTGELFF.

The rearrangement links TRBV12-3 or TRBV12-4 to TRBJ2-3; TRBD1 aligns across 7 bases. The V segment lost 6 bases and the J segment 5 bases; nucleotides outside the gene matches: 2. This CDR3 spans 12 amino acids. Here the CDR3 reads CASRPGGDTQYF. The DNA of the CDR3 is TGTGCCAGCAGACCAGGGGGAGATACGCAGTATTTT.

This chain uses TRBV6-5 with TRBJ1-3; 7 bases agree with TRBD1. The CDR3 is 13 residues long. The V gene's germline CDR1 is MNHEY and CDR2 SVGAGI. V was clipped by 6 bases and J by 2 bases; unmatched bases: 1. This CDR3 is CASRTGTGNTIYF. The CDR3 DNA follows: TGTGCCAGCAGGACAGGGACTGGAAACACCATATATTTT.

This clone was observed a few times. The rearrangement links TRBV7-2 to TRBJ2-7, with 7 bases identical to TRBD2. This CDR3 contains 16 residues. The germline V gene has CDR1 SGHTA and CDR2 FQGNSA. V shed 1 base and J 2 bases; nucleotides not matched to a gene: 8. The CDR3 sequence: CASSLEGSGLTYEQYF. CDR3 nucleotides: TGTGCCAGCAGCTTAGAGGGTAGCGGGCTCACCTACGAGCAGTACTTC.

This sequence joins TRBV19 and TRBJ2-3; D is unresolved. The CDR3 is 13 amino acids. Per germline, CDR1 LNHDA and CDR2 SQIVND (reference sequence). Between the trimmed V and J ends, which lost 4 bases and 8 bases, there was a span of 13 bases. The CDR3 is CASSRPNRGTQYF. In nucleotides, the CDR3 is TGTGCCAGTAGTAGACCTAACCGAGGTACGCAGTATTTT.

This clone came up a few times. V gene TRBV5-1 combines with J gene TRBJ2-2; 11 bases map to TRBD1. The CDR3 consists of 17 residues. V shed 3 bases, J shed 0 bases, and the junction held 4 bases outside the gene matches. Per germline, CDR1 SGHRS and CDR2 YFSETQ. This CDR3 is CASSSGTGGTNTGELFF. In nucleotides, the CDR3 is TGCGCCAGCAGCTCAGGGACAGGGGGGACGAACACCGGGGAGCTGTTTTTT.

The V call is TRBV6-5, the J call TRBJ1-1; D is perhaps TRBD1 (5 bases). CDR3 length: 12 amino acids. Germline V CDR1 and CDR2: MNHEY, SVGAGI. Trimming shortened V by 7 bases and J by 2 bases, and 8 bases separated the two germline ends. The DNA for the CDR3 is TGTGCCAGCAAACAGGTTAACACTGAAGCTTTCTTT. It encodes CASKQVNTEAFF.

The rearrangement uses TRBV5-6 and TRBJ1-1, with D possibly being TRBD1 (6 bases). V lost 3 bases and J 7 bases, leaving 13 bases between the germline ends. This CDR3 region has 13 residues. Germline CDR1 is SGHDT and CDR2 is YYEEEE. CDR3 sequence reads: CASSSTGRNEAFF. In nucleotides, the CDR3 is TGTGCCAGCAGCTCTACAGGGCGTAATGAAGCTTTCTTT.

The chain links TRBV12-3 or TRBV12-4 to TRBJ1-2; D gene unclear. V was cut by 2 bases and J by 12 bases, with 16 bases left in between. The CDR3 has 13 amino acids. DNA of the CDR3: TGTGCCAGCAGTTTAAACGGGATCTTGGGGAACACCTTC. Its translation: CASSLNGILGNTF.

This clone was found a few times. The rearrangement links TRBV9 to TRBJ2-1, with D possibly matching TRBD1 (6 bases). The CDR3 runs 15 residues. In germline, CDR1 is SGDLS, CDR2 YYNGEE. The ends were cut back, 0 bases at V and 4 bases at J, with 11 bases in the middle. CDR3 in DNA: TGTGCCAGCAGCGTAGCTTTGGGGGCGTACAATGAGCAGTTCTTC. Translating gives CASSVALGAYNEQFF.

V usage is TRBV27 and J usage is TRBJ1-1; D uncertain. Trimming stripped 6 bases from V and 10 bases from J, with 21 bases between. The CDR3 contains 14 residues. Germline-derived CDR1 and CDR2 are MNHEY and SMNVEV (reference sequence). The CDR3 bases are TGTGCCAGCAGCACTCTTGAGGGTCGGGTGGGAGCTTTCTTT. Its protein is CASSTLEGRVGAFF.

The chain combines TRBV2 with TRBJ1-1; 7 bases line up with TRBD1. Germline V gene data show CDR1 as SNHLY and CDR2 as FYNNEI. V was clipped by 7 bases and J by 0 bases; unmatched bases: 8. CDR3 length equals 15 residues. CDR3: CASIRDSLMNTEAFF. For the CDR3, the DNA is TGTGCCAGCATTAGGGACAGCCTAATGAACACTGAAGCTTTCTTT.

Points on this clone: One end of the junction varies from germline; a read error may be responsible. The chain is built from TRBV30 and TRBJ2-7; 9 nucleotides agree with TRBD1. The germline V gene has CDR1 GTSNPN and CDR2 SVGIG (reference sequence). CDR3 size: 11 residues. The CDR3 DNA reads TGTGCCTGGAGTTGGACAGGGGACGTACTCTTC. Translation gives CAWSWTGDVLF.

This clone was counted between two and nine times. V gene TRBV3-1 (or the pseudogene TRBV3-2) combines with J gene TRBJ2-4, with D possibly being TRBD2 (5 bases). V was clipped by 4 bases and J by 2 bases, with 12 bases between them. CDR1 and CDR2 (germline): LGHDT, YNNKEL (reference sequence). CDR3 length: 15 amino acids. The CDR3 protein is CASSLSSLTKNIQYF. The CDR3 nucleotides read TGTGCCAGCAGCCTGTCTAGCCTTACCAAAAACATTCAGTACTTC.

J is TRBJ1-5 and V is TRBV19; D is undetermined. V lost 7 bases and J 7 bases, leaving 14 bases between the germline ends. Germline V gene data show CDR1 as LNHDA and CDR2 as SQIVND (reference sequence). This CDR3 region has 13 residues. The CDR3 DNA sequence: TGTGCCAGTACCCTTCCGGGGTACCAGCCCCAGCATTTT. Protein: CASTLPGYQPQHF. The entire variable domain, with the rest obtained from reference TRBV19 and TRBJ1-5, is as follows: DGGITQSPKYLFRKEGQNVTLSCEQNLNHDAMYWYRQDPGQGLRLIYYSQIVNDFQKGDIAEGYSVSREKKESFPLTVTSAQKNPTAFYLCASTLPGYQPQHFGDGTRLSIL.

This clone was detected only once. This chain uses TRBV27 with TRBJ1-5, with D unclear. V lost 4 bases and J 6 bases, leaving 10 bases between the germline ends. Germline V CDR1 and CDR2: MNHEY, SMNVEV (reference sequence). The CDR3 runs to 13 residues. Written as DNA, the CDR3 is TGTGCCAGCAGTTGGTCCGGAGGTCAGCCCCAGCATTTT. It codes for CASSWSGGQPQHF.

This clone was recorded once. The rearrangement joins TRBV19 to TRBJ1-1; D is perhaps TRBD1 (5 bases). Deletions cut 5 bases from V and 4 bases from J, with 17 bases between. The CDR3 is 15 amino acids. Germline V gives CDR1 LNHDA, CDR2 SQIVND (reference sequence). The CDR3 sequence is CASSPLGGSATEAFF. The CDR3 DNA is TGTGCCAGTAGTCCCCTTGGGGGGAGTGCCACTGAAGCTTTCTTT. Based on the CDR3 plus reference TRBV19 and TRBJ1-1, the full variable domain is DGGITQSPKYLFRKEGQNVTLSCEQNLNHDAMYWYRQDPGQGLRLIYYSQIVNDFQKGDIAEGYSVSREKKESFPLTVTSAQKNPTAFYLCASSPLGGSATEAFFGQGTRLTVV.

CDR3: CASSEVGDRGGGYTF. The CDR3 DNA follows: TGTGCCAGCAGCGAGGTTGGGGACAGGGGAGGAGGCTACACCTTC. The V gene is TRBV2, the J gene TRBJ1-2; TRBD1 matches at 10 bases. Germline V gene sequence: CDR1 SNHLY, CDR2 FYNNEI. The J segment lost 8 bases and the V segment lost 6 bases, leaving 12 bases of the junction unmatched. The length of the CDR3 is 15 residues.

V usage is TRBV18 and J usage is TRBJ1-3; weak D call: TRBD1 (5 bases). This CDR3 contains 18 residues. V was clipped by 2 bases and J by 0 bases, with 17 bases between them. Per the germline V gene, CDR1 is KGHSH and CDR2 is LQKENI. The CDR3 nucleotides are TGTGCCAGCTCACCATTCGCCCGACAGTCCCCCTCTGGAAACACCATATATTTT. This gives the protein CASSPFARQSPSGNTIYF.